Listed here is a single T cell receptor (beta chain). This entry is derived from a study of blood T cell repertoires in COVID-19. As for the study in general: T cells, B-cell-depleted T cells, or PBMCs supplied cDNA or gDNA.

TCRdb's table, derived via immunoSEQ multiplex PCR, lists solely in-frame clones and lacks some. This table holds around 140,000 clones, over 80% found once. The length of the CDR3 is 15 residues. V lost 1 base and J lost 3, with 11 bases in between. CDR1 LNHDA and CDR2 SQIVND come from the germline V gene (reference sequence). The sample consisted of peripheral blood. The chain combines TRBV19 with TRBJ2-3; TRBD2 is a possible D gene (6 bases). The receptor comes from a man aged 45-65 years with active COVID-19. CDR3 amino acids: CASSIGSLATDTQYF. The DNA for the CDR3 is TGTGCCAGTAGTATAGGGTCCCTAGCGACAGATACGCAGTATTTT.